Presented here are 3 T cell receptor beta chains from one specimen sequenced in a study of molecular identifiers for immune sequencing clone quantification (dated by TCRdb to 2016 to 2018). Preparation of the library involved PCR. Sequencing relied on an Illumina HiSeq 4000. Using fastp at Q25 and MiXCR, TCRdb reprocessed the public reads and kept productive beta chains. Rows are combined by CDR3 protein, so each entry shows the most common genes and DNA. This sample gives about half a million distinct CDR3 sequences in total; about 21% of them show up just once. The leading ten clones occupy around 0.84% of the sample. Sequenced sample: naive CD8+ T cells from blood, with Jurkat cell RNA spiked in. Per the publication, the cell subset or site label means: FACS-sorted CD8+CD4-CCR7+CD45RA+ naive T cells. These receptors were taken from a human donor in good health. Some libraries in this study had Jurkat cell RNA spiked in.

This clonotype was recorded only once. The conserved final phenylalanine or tryptophan is absent from the CDR3, which likely points to a read error. V is TRBV27 and J is TRBJ2-7; 9 nucleotides match TRBD2. Losses at the gene ends were 5 bases for V and 0 bases for J; bases not matched to a gene: 8. The CDR3 has 16 amino acids. The germline CDR1 and CDR2 sequences are MNHEY and SMNVEV (reference sequence). The CDR3 coding sequence is TGTGCCAGCAGTCCCCGACTAGCGGAAAGCTCCTACGAGCAGTACTCC. Encoded protein: CASSPRLAESSYEQYS.

The sample holds many counts of this clonotype. The genes are TRBV12-3 or TRBV12-4 and TRBJ2-5; TRBD1 matches at 8 bases. The CDR3 totals 15 residues. J gave up 1 base and V 2 bases, and 3 bases lay outside the gene matches. The CDR3 DNA follows: TGTGCCAGCAGTTTATGGGGGACAGGCCAAGAGACCCAGTACTTC. Its translation: CASSLWGTGQETQYF.

As concerns this clonotype: One base away lies a much larger clone, so this may be a sequencing read error. The V gene is TRBV9, the J gene TRBJ2-3; D remains ambiguous. The CDR3 has 13 amino acids. Germline V CDR1 and CDR2: SGDLS, YYNGEE. The CDR3, as DNA: TGTGCCAGCAGCGTAGTTTCCGCAGATACGCGGTATTTT. It codes for CASSVVSADTRYF.